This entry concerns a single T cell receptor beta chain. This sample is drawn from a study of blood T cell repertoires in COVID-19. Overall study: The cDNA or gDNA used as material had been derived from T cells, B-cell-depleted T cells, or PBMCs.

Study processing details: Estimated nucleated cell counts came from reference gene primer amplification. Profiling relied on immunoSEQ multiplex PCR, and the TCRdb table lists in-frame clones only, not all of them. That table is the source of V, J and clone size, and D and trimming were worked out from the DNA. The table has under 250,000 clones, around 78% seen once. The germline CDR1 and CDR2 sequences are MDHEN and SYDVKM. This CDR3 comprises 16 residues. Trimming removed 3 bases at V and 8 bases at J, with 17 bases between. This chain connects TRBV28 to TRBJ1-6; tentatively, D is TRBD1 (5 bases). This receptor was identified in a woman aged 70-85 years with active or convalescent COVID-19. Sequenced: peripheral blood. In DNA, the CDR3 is TGTGCCAGCAGTTTCCCCCCTGGGACTCAAGATTCACCCCTCCACTTT. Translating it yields CASSFPPGTQDSPLHF.